The next 14 T cell receptor beta chains were all read from a single sample in a study of cytomegalovirus exposure and HLA in healthy donors. In the PCR, 60 Vbeta and 13 Jbeta primers were used. TCRdb's table, derived via immunoSEQ multiplex PCR, lists solely in-frame clones and lacks some. The sample has 95,000 to 110,000 clones, over 9.5% seen once. The sequencing input was PBMCs. These receptors were obtained from a man aged 35 to 55 in good health and CMV-seropositive.

This chain links TRBV27 with TRBJ2-1; 10 bases line up with TRBD2. Looked up from germline, CDR1 is MNHEY and CDR2 is SMNVEV (reference sequence). The CDR3 is made up of 17 amino acids. Trimming cost V 1 base and J 8 bases; bases outside gene matches: 11. CDR3 region: CASSLFGPSGSFYEQFF. DNA of the CDR3: TGTGCCAGCAGTTTATTTGGCCCTAGCGGGAGCTTCTATGAGCAGTTCTTC.

This chain connects TRBV11-2 to TRBJ2-7; 13 bases align to TRBD2. This CDR3 spans 15 amino acids. The V gene end was trimmed by 5 bases and the J gene end by 3 bases; junction bases not matched to a gene: 4. Germline values: CDR1 SGHAT, CDR2 FQNNGV. CDR3 in amino acids: CASSRLAGGNYEQYF. In nucleotides, the CDR3 is TGTGCCAGCAGCCGACTAGCGGGGGGTAACTACGAGCAGTACTTC.

The gene calls are TRBV6-5 and TRBJ1-2; 8 bases fit TRBD1. Germline values: CDR1 MNHEY, CDR2 SVGAGI. The CDR3 runs to 14 residues. V was clipped by 5 bases and J by 4 bases; unmatched bases: 6. Here the CDR3 DNA reads TGTGCCAGCAGTGGACAGGGCCGAGGCTATGGCTACACCTTC. Protein product: CASSGQGRGYGYTF.

V and J are TRBV28 and TRBJ1-5, with D hard to call. V lost 2 bases and J lost 11, with 10 bases in between. The CDR3 length is 12 residues. CDR1 and CDR2 from the germline V gene are MDHEN and SYDVKM. In DNA form, the CDR3 reads TGTGCCAGCAGTTTAGGGTCGGGGACCCAGCATTTT. Encoded protein: CASSLGSGTQHF. Variable domain in full (rest from reference TRBV28 and TRBJ1-5): DVKVTQSSRYLVKRTGEKVFLECVQDMDHENMFWYRQDPGLGLRLIYFSYDVKMKEKGDIPEGYSVSREKKERFSLILESASTNQTSMYLCASSLGSGTQHFGDGTRLSIL.

This clone appeared a few times. The V gene is TRBV6-5, the J gene TRBJ2-5; D is unclear. V shed 4 bases and J shed 1 base, with 16 bases lying between them. The CDR3 loop spans 16 amino acids. The germline V gene encodes CDR1 MNHEY and CDR2 SVGAGI. This chain's CDR3 is CASSSTGWLLQETQYF. Written as DNA, the CDR3 is TGTGCCAGCAGTTCTACCGGGTGGTTACTCCAAGAGACCCAGTACTTC.

The chain combines TRBV19 with TRBJ2-1; 13 bases are a match to TRBD2. The germline V gene encodes CDR1 LNHDA and CDR2 SQIVND (reference sequence). Trimming cost V 0 bases and J 7 bases; bases outside gene matches: 6. This CDR3 spans 17 amino acids. CDR3 residues: CASSIEGTSGIRNEQFF. CDR3 sequence (DNA): TGTGCCAGTAGTATAGAAGGGACTAGCGGGATAAGGAATGAGCAGTTCTTC.

V and J are TRBV7-8 and TRBJ2-6; D unresolved. The CDR3 runs to 13 residues. V dropped 3 bases and J dropped 3 bases, with 3 bases sitting between them. Per the germline V gene, CDR1 is SGHVS and CDR2 is FQNEAQ. The CDR3 reads CASSFYGANVLTF. DNA for the CDR3: TGTGCCAGCAGCTTTTATGGGGCCAACGTCCTGACTTTC.

This chain joins TRBV5-1 and TRBJ1-6; TRBD1 is a possible D gene (6 bases). The V end lost 4 bases, the J end lost 6 bases, and 14 bases lay between the germline ends. The CDR3 consists of 15 residues. The germline V gene encodes CDR1 SGHRS and CDR2 YFSETQ. The CDR3 region has the DNA TGCGCCAGCAGCCGGGCAGGGGCCTTTAATTCACCCCTCCACTTT. Translation gives CASSRAGAFNSPLHF.

This chain links TRBV6-1 with TRBJ1-4; D is possibly TRBD1 (6 bases). V lost 6 bases, J lost 7 bases, and 18 bases lay in between. Germline V CDR1 and CDR2: MNHNS, SASEGT. The CDR3 loop spans 15 amino acids. The CDR3 region is CASRDQGNLAEKLFF. In DNA, the CDR3 is TGTGCCAGCAGGGACCAGGGGAACCTGGCTGAAAAACTGTTTTTT.

This clone has more than one count but fewer than ten. The V call is TRBV11-3, the J call TRBJ2-7; D might be TRBD2 (5 bases). Per germline, CDR1 SGHNT and CDR2 YENEEA. The V end was cut by 11 bases, the J end by 2 bases, with 16 bases between. This CDR3 is 13 amino acids long. The CDR3 loop reads CAVPLGSAYEQYF. The CDR3 DNA is TGTGCCGTGCCGCTTGGGAGTGCCTACGAGCAGTACTTC. Full variable domain (remainder filled in from reference TRBV11-3 and TRBJ2-7): EAGVVQSPRYKIIEKKQPVAFWCNPISGHNTLYWYLQNLGQGPELLIRYENEEAVDDSQLPKDRFSAERLKGVDSTLKIQPAELGDSAVYLCAVPLGSAYEQYFGPGTRLTVT.

The table lists this clone with a few counts. CDR3 DNA sequence: TGTGCCAGCAGCCAAGATGCGGCTAGTAAGTACGAGCAGTACTTC. It yields the protein CASSQDAASKYEQYF. The V and J genes are TRBV14 and TRBJ2-7; D unclear. The germline V gene encodes CDR1 SGHDN and CDR2 FVKESK. CDR3 length: 15 amino acids. With 0 bases removed from V and 4 bases from J, the gap between germline ends came to 13 bases.

This clone was recorded a few times. The chain joins TRBV4-1 to TRBJ2-3; 15 nucleotides line up with TRBD2. The junction had 6 bases not matched to a gene; V was cut back by 3 bases and J by 2 bases. The CDR3 consists of 18 residues. CDR1 is MGHRA and CDR2 is YSYEKL in the germline V gene. The CDR3 protein is CASSQSGTSGRTTDTQYF. CDR3 DNA: TGCGCCAGCAGCCAGTCCGGGACTAGCGGGAGGACCACAGATACGCAGTATTTT.

This clone turned up a few times. V usage is TRBV10-3 and J usage is TRBJ2-3; D perhaps matches TRBD2 (6 bases). Trimming cost V 7 bases and J 3 bases, with 11 bases left between them. The CDR3 is made up of 13 amino acids. CDR1 and CDR2 from the germline V gene are ENHRY and SYGVKD. In nucleotides, the CDR3 is TGTGCCATCACTTCTCGGGAGACAGATACGCAGTATTTT. Translated: CAITSRETDTQYF.

This clone came up a few times. J is TRBJ1-5 and V is TRBV4-1, with TRBD1 identical over 9 bases. The CDR3 loop spans 14 amino acids. Trimming at V came to 1 base and at J to 11 bases, leaving 6 bases not matched to a gene. Germline V gene data show CDR1 as MGHRA and CDR2 as YSYEKL. CDR3 sequence reads: CASSQGTGVVTQHF. The CDR3 nucleotides read TGCGCCAGCAGCCAAGGGACAGGGGTTGTGACCCAGCATTTT.